The 11 T cell receptor beta chains below were found in one sample sequenced in a study of early T cells in non-severe SARS-CoV-2 infection. MiXCR, run by TCRdb on the 5' RACE reads, gives a single entry per CDR3 protein. This sample has tens of thousands of distinct CDR3 sequences; around 5.2% occur once, and the top ten carry approximately 12%. Sequenced material: whole blood. The receptors stem from an adult who was a healthcare worker with PCR-confirmed SARS-CoV-2 infection or an uninfected control (not recorded which).

The chain couples TRBV7-3 to TRBJ2-7; no firm D call. V shed 5 bases and J shed 6 bases, with 11 bases lying between them. CDR1 and CDR2 (germline): SGHTA, FQGTGA. This CDR3 has 12 amino acids. The CDR3 DNA sequence: TGTGCCAGCAGCCTTGAAAAGGGCGAGCAGTACTTC. Translating it yields CASSLEKGEQYF.

This clonotype was observed at least ten times. This chain uses TRBV7-2 with TRBJ2-2, with a possible D match to TRBD1 (5 bases). The germline V gene has CDR1 SGHTA and CDR2 FQGNSA. The CDR3 runs to 15 residues. V was pared by 1 base and J by 6 bases, with 12 bases between. CDR3 sequence (DNA): TGTGCCAGCAGCTTAGTGGGGCCTGGGGCCGGGGAGCTGTTTTTT. Its protein product is CASSLVGPGAGELFF.

Judged by abundance, this clonotype is medium-sized (0.01 to 0.1%). The chain recombines TRBV12-3 or TRBV12-4 with TRBJ1-2; 9 bases fit TRBD1. V was clipped by 7 bases and J by 8 bases; unmatched bases: 5. This CDR3 contains 12 residues. The CDR3 region has the DNA TGTGCCAGCAATACAGGGGGCTTAGGCTACACCTTC. Translating gives CASNTGGLGYTF.

At least ten counts were recorded for this clonotype. The V call is TRBV7-2, the J call TRBJ2-5; TRBD2 agrees at 9 bases. The CDR3 contains 18 residues. V lost 1 base, J lost 5 bases, and 14 bases stayed unmatched. Per the germline V gene, CDR1 is SGHTA and CDR2 is FQGNSA. CDR3 sequence (DNA): TGTGCCAGCAGCTTAGGGATTAGCGGGAGTGGGGTGGGTGAGACCCAGTACTTC. Translating gives CASSLGISGSGVGETQYF.

The gene calls are TRBV20-1 and TRBJ2-5; D is undetermined. V was trimmed by 1 base and J by 4 bases, leaving 13 bases between them. The CDR3 runs 14 residues. Germline values: CDR1 DFQATT, CDR2 SNEGSKA (reference sequence). The CDR3 protein is CSARVGPFRETQYF. The CDR3 DNA reads TGCAGTGCTAGAGTCGGGCCATTTCGAGAGACCCAGTACTTC.

The sample holds many counts of this clonotype. This chain connects TRBV7-3 to TRBJ2-3; D uncertain. Germline assignment: CDR1 SGHTA and CDR2 FQGTGA. V shed 2 bases and J shed 0 bases, with 9 bases lying between them. This CDR3 is 15 amino acids long. The CDR3 loop is CASSLRAGSTDTQYF. For the CDR3, the DNA is TGTGCCAGCAGCTTACGGGCAGGTAGCACAGATACGCAGTATTTT.

This clonotype has a count of ten or more. The chain employs TRBV5-4 and TRBJ1-6, with 10 bases fitting TRBD1. The CDR3 is 16 residues long. Germline CDR1 reads SGHNT; CDR2 reads YYREEE (reference sequence). V was pared by 9 bases and J by 6 bases, with 12 bases of the junction left unmatched. For the CDR3, the DNA is TGTGCCATCCAGCAGGCTGGGACAGGGGTTAATTCACCCCTCCACTTT. Translating gives CAIQQAGTGVNSPLHF.

This clonotype is large within its sample. The chain combines TRBV7-3 with TRBJ2-2; tentative D call: TRBD1 (6 bases). CDR1 and CDR2 from the germline V gene are SGHTA and FQGTGA. CDR3 length: 16 residues. V dropped 2 bases and J dropped 6 bases, with 16 bases sitting between them. The CDR3 nucleotides are TGTGCCAGCAGCTTAGGAGGCACAGGGAAGTCCGGGGAGCTGTTTTTT. Residues: CASSLGGTGKSGELFF.

This clonotype was seen ten or more times. This chain joins TRBV4-1 and TRBJ2-7; possible D gene TRBD1, 6 bases. Per germline, CDR1 MGHRA and CDR2 YSYEKL. The CDR3 has 13 residues. V lost 5 bases and J lost 3, with 11 bases in between. Written as DNA, the CDR3 is TGCGCCAGCAGCACCCGGGACAACTACGAGCAGTACTTC. This codes for CASSTRDNYEQYF.

V is TRBV27 and J is TRBJ1-1; D gene ambiguous. The CDR3 is 15 residues long. V lost 2 bases and J lost 1, with 11 bases in between. CDR1 and CDR2 from the germline V gene are MNHEY and SMNVEV (reference sequence). The CDR3 DNA is TGTGCCAGCAGTTTAAATAATAGGTGGAACACTGAAGCTTTCTTT. This codes for CASSLNNRWNTEAFF.

This clonotype was counted only a few times. The chain is built from TRBV25-1 and TRBJ2-7; the match to TRBD2 covers 11 bases. Per germline, CDR1 MGHDK and CDR2 SYGVNS. The CDR3 is 15 residues long. The CDR3 loop is CANSGIAGGRYEQYV. CDR3 coding DNA: TGTGCCAACAGTGGAATAGCGGGAGGGCGCTACGAGCAGTACGTC.